This entry lists 9 T cell receptor beta chains sequenced from one sample in a study of identical twins (dated by TCRdb to 2015 to 2016). The receptor library was made with 5' RACE. Sequencing was carried out with an Illumina HiSeq 2000. The public reads were reprocessed in TCRdb via fastp at Q25 and MiXCR, keeping in-frame beta chains. Each entry merges the rows of one CDR3 protein and shows their most common DNA and genes. The sample profile shows about 890,000 distinct CDR3 sequences; approximately 13% of them were found once. About 1.5% of the sample belongs to the ten largest clones. These same data were also listed under a study on yellow fever vaccine responses in identical twins.

Sequencing was carried out using PBMCs. These receptor sequences come from a woman aged 18-29 years in good health.

This clonotype came up a few times. The chain employs TRBV12-3 or TRBV12-4 and TRBJ1-3, with D uncertain. The CDR3 sequence is 14 residues long. The V end lost 4 bases, the J end lost 0 bases, and 7 bases lay between the germline ends. The CDR3 nucleotides are TGTGCCAGCAGTTCCTATAGCTCTGGAAACACCATATATTTT. Residues: CASSSYSSGNTIYF.

This clonotype turned up a few times. This sequence joins TRBV3-1 and TRBJ1-1; D not certain. Looked up from germline, CDR1 is LGHDT and CDR2 is YNNKEL (reference sequence). Trimming pared 4 bases from V and 1 base from J, leaving 10 bases between. The CDR3 covers 14 residues. The CDR3 protein is CASSRGLRNTEAFF. The CDR3, as DNA: TGTGCCAGCAGCCGGGGATTAAGGAACACTGAAGCTTTCTTT.

This clonotype was detected a few times. The genes are TRBV10-3 and TRBJ2-1; 13 positions match TRBD2. J lost 10 bases, V lost 6 bases, and 9 bases had no gene match. Germline V lookup: CDR1 ENHRY, CDR2 SYGVKD. The CDR3 length is 15 residues. CDR3 DNA sequence: TGTGCCATCAGCAACGGACTAGCGGGAGTCCGGGAGCAGTTCTTC. It yields the protein CAISNGLAGVREQFF.

This rearrangement joins TRBV27 to TRBJ2-5; 10 positions match TRBD2. Trimming at V came to 6 bases and at J to 5 bases, leaving 12 bases not matched to a gene. This CDR3 spans 16 amino acids. CDR1 is MNHEY and CDR2 is SMNVEV in the germline V gene (reference sequence). The CDR3 loop is CASRCLPSGSTETQYF. DNA for the CDR3: TGTGCCAGCAGATGCTTGCCTAGCGGGAGTACGGAGACCCAGTACTTC.

This chain joins TRBV6-1 and TRBJ2-7, with 8 nucleotides matching TRBD2. Germline V lookup: CDR1 MNHNS, CDR2 SASEGT. This CDR3 comprises 14 residues. The junction had 11 bases not matched to a gene; V was cut back by 7 bases and J by 6 bases. CDR3 nucleotides: TGTGCCAGCAAGACGAGAGGTAGCGGGACCGAGCAGTACTTC. It codes for CASKTRGSGTEQYF.

This clonotype was observed a few times. V gene TRBV14 combines with J gene TRBJ1-4; unclear D gene. Germline values: CDR1 SGHDN, CDR2 FVKESK. This CDR3 comprises 11 residues. Trimming pared 5 bases from V and 7 bases from J, leaving 5 bases between. This chain's CDR3 is CASSKGEKLFF. CDR3 DNA sequence: TGTGCCAGCAGCAAGGGTGAAAAACTGTTTTTT.

This clonotype was detected many times. The CDR3 DNA is TGTGCCAGCAGCTTGGATCCACAGGGGGCGACTGGAAACACCATATATTTT. Amino acid sequence: CASSLDPQGATGNTIYF. The rearrangement links TRBV5-5 to TRBJ1-3; 9 nucleotides align to TRBD1. With 0 bases clipped from V and 2 bases from J, the junction kept 6 bases outside the gene matches. Germline V gene lookup returns CDR1 SGHKS and CDR2 YYEKEE (reference sequence). CDR3 length equals 17 residues.

This chain uses TRBV12-5 with TRBJ2-1; 9 bases fit TRBD1. The V segment lost 5 bases and the J segment 8 bases; nucleotides outside the gene matches: 10. Per the germline V gene, CDR1 is LGHNT and CDR2 is FRNRAP. This CDR3 is 15 amino acids long. The CDR3 nucleotides are TGTGCTAGTGGTCGGACGGGACAGGGAACGTATGAGCAGTTCTTC. The encoded protein is CASGRTGQGTYEQFF.

This clonotype was picked up a small number of times. The CDR3 sequence: CSASRQGALETQYF. The CDR3 DNA follows: TGCAGTGCTAGCCGACAGGGGGCTCTTGAGACCCAGTACTTC. V gene TRBV20-1 combines with J gene TRBJ2-5, with 10 bases aligning to TRBD1. The germline CDR1 and CDR2 sequences are DFQATT and SNEGSKA (reference sequence). The ends lost 3 bases at V and 5 bases at J; junction bases unmatched: 6. The CDR3 is 14 amino acids.